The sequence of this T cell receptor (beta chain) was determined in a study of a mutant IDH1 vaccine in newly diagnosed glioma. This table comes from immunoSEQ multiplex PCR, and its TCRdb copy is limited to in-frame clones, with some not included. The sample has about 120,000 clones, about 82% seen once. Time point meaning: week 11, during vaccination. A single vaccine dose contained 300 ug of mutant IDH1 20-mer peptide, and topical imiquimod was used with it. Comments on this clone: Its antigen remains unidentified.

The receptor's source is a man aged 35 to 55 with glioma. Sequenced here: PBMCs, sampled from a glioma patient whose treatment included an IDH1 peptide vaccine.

CDR3 coding DNA: TGTGCCAGCAGCCGGGACATGAATTCACCCCTCCACTTT. It codes for CASSRDMNSPLHF. The chain has TRBV6-1 and TRBJ1-6; TRBD1 might be the D (6 bases). The V gene lost 6 bases and the J gene lost 7 bases, with 10 bases spanning the gap. There are 13 residues in the CDR3. Germline CDR1 MNHNS, CDR2 SASEGT.